This T cell receptor (beta chain) was recovered during a study of tumor-infiltrating lymphocytes in primary liver carcinoma. Blood RNA originated from unsorted whole blood, with germline DNA additionally extracted. Every patient had chronic HBV infection and was treatment-naive. Trimming pared 7 bases from V and 7 bases from J, leaving 16 bases between. Germline V gene data show CDR1 as MDHEN and CDR2 as SYDVKM. The CDR3 consists of 13 residues. TCR beta cDNA was reverse-transcribed from roughly 520 ng of total RNA. The reaction used a constant-region primer and ProtoScript II reverse transcriptase. Library construction for TCR beta comprised three nested multiplex PCR rounds performed with slightly modified ARM-PCR. In the first two PCR rounds, TRBV1-TRBV30 forward primers were paired with a C-beta reverse primer, and each round lasted approximately 9 cycles. One entry per CDR3 protein, called by TCRdb with MiXCR from the multiplex PCR reads. In the table there are about 320,000 distinct CDR3 sequences, 58% of which are singletons.

Material: peripheral blood. The genes are TRBV28 and TRBJ1-2; D uncertain. The sequence came from a woman aged 25 to 45 with primary liver carcinoma and hepatitis B virus infection. CDR3 amino acids: CASTIRTRVGYTF. CDR3 nucleotide sequence: TGTGCCAGCACCATCCGAACGCGAGTTGGCTACACCTTC.